This T cell receptor beta chain was captured by sequencing in a study of T cells in Graves' hyperthyroidism and ophthalmopathy. Whole-study results and caveats: In blood, most of the thyroid clonotypes expanded above 0.001 were also present.

Authors of the study amplified TCR beta CDR3 regions from RNA transcripts. HTBI primers were employed in a first-round RT-PCR of the TCR CDR3. MiXCR, applied by TCRdb to the multiplex PCR reads, yields one record per CDR3 protein. This sample has around 600,000 distinct CDR3 sequences; roughly 15% occur once, and the top ten carry approximately 12%. Individuals with ophthalmopathy presented a Clinical Activity Score of at least 3, a NOSPECS grade of at least 4 and a duration under 3 months. The CDR3 contains 13 residues. V shed 3 bases and J shed 11 bases, with 14 bases lying between them. Germline assignment: CDR1 KGHSH and CDR2 LQKENI. This clonotype has at least ten counts. The antigen remains unidentified.

This sequence joins TRBV18 and TRBJ2-1, with D unclear. The receptor was isolated from a woman between 45 and 60 years old with Graves' ophthalmopathy. Material: blood. The CDR3: CASSPAPARKQFF. The CDR3 DNA sequence: TGTGCCAGCTCACCGGCCCCCGCTAGAAAGCAGTTCTTC.